Presented here are 8 T cell receptor beta chains from one specimen sequenced in a study of shared clonotypes between healthy human individuals. Here immunoSEQ multiplex PCR was the method, and the copy in TCRdb shows in-frame clones only, minus some. The sample has more than 150,000 clones, around 63% seen once. Material for sequencing was memory CD4+ T cells sorted from blood. Subset described: CD45RA-negative fraction. The receptors stem from a man aged 25-45 years in good health.

This clone was recorded once. CDR3 region: CASSPRTGGRGTGELFF. The CDR3 coding sequence is TGTGCCAGCAGTCCGAGGACTGGGGGTCGTGGAACCGGGGAGCTGTTTTTT. V and J are TRBV11-1 and TRBJ2-2; D may be TRBD1 or TRBD2 (5 bases each). The V gene's germline CDR1 is SGHAT and CDR2 FQDESV (reference sequence). Trimming left V 6 bases short and J 5 bases short, with 22 bases between. This CDR3 region has 17 residues.

The V gene is TRBV19, the J gene TRBJ2-2, with D perhaps TRBD1 (5 bases). This CDR3 is 17 amino acids long. Trimming stripped 8 bases from V and 0 bases from J, with 19 bases between. The germline V gene encodes CDR1 LNHDA and CDR2 SQIVND (reference sequence). CDR3 nucleotides: TGTGCCAGTTTGAAAACAGGCCCTCTCTCGAACACCGGGGAGCTGTTTTTT. Translation: CASLKTGPLSNTGELFF.

The chain combines TRBV7-2 with TRBJ2-7; 7 bases fit TRBD2. With 8 bases clipped from V and 6 bases from J, the junction kept 10 bases outside the gene matches. Germline V gives CDR1 SGHTA, CDR2 FQGNSA. This CDR3 region has 13 residues. The CDR3 sequence is CASGTASGFEQYF. The CDR3 DNA sequence: TGTGCCAGCGGAACAGCTAGCGGATTCGAGCAGTACTTC.

The genes are TRBV5-1 and TRBJ2-1; D remains unclear. Trimming removed 4 bases from V and 5 bases from J, with 13 bases in between. The CDR3 length is 14 residues. Germline lookup yields CDR1 SGHRS and CDR2 YFSETQ. CDR3 DNA sequence: TGCGCCAGCAGCCCCCCCTCCGGCGACAATGAGCAGTTCTTC. It specifies CASSPPSGDNEQFF.

Only a few counts were recorded for this clone. The chain joins TRBV5-1 to TRBJ2-5, with 7 nucleotides matching TRBD1. The junction had 6 bases not matched to a gene; V was cut back by 4 bases and J by 3 bases. The CDR3 extends over 14 amino acids. Germline V CDR1 and CDR2: SGHRS, YFSETQ. The CDR3 nucleotides are TGCGCCAGCAGCCCGGGACAGCCGAAAGAGACCCAGTACTTC. Translating it yields CASSPGQPKETQYF. Combining the CDR3 with reference TRBV5-1 and TRBJ2-5 gives the whole variable domain KAGVTQTPRYLIKTRGQQVTLSCSPISGHRSVSWYQQTPGQGLQFLFEYFSETQRNKGNFPGRFSGRQFSNSRSEMNVSTLELGDSALYLCASSPGQPKETQYFGPGTRLLVL.

The CDR3 spells CASNRPAYEQYF. In DNA, the CDR3 is TGTGCCAGCAACCGTCCGGCCTACGAGCAGTACTTC. The chain couples TRBV6-1 to TRBJ2-7; the D is unclear. CDR3 length equals 12 residues. Germline V CDR1 and CDR2: MNHNS, SASEGT. V was shortened by 7 bases and J by 2 bases, with 9 bases between the two germline ends.

The V and J genes are TRBV7-8 and TRBJ2-7; TRBD2 agrees at 13 bases. V was pared by 4 bases and J by 4 bases, with 13 bases of the junction left unmatched. There are 18 residues in the CDR3. Germline V lookup: CDR1 SGHVS, CDR2 FQNEAQ. CDR3 in amino acids: CASSSVRLGLAGVYEQYF. The CDR3 DNA follows: TGTGCCAGCAGCTCCGTCAGACTCGGACTAGCGGGGGTATACGAGCAGTACTTC.

The chain couples TRBV29-1 to TRBJ2-3; 9 nucleotides match TRBD1. This CDR3 comprises 13 residues. With 6 bases clipped from V and 7 bases from J, the junction kept 8 bases outside the gene matches. The germline gives CDR1 SQVTM, CDR2 ANQGSEA. The CDR3 coding sequence is TGCAGCGTCGACATGACAGGGGGGAATACGCAGTATTTT. It is translated as CSVDMTGGNTQYF.